The source of this T cell receptor beta chain is a study of shared clonotypes between healthy human individuals. Findings and caveats of the study: Clonotype sharing among donors, it was expected, would be affected by sequencing depth. The authors sampled blood alone, and tissue repertoires likely differ.

Using immunoSEQ multiplex PCR, the repertoire was profiled, and TCRdb retains in-frame clones only, with some absent. Found here are over a million clones, just under 99% of them singletons; the top ten hold under 0.45%. To note about this clone: Its matching antigen is unknown.

From CD4+ cells came CD45RA+ naive and CD45RA-negative memory subsets. With 5 bases clipped from V and 4 bases from J, the junction kept 4 bases outside the gene matches. The CDR3 has 15 residues. Germline CDR1 and CDR2: MNHNS and SASEGT. V and J are TRBV6-1 and TRBJ1-4, with 10 bases lining up with TRBD1. The sequencing input was naive CD4+ T cells sorted from blood. Subset given: CD45RA+ positively selected. The TCR comes from a man aged 25 to 40 in good health. The CDR3 region is CASSLRDRGNEKLFF. The DNA of the CDR3 is TGTGCCAGCAGTCTCCGGGACAGGGGTAATGAAAAACTGTTTTTT.